This T cell receptor (beta chain) is from a study of T-cell memory formation after mild COVID-19. Background on the study: Clusters were largely donor specific.

In regard to this clonotype: Its antigen is still unknown.

Amplification by 5'RACE using constant-segment primers produced TCR alpha and TCR beta cDNA libraries that carried sample barcodes and UMIs. TCRdb re-called the 5' RACE reads through MiXCR, storing one row per CDR3 protein. The repertoire holds a few hundred thousand distinct CDR3 sequences, with roughly a tenth as singletons. The study, taken as a whole, reports: The finding that pre-infection memory included some responding clones suggested that cross-reactive memory joined. Among CD4+ contracting clones, most were CM and EM, and CD8+ ones EMRA.

Trimming cost V 3 bases and J 0 bases, with 6 bases left between them. The CDR3 totals 14 residues. The germline gives CDR1 DFQATT, CDR2 SNEGSKA (reference sequence). This chain uses TRBV20-1 with TRBJ2-6; no clear D. Specimen: PBMCs or a T cell subset sorted from them (not recorded which). The sequence derives from a man aged 18 to 30 who had mild COVID-19 (a few samples of this study predate the infection). Cell type and time point are not known. The CDR3 DNA follows: TGCAGTGCTAGGATGAGCTCTGGGGCCAACGTCCTGACTTTC. Amino acid sequence: CSARMSSGANVLTF.